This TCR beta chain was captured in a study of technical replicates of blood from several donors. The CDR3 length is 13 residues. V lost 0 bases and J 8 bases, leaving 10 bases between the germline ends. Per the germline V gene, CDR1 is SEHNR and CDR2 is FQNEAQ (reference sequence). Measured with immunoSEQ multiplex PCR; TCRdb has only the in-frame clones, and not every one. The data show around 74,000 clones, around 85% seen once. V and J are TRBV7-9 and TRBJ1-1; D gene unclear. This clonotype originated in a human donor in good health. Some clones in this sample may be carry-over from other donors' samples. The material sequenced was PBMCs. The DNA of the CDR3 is TGTGCCAGCAGCTTAGCGCGAGGGAACGAAGCTTTCTTT. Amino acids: CASSLARGNEAFF.